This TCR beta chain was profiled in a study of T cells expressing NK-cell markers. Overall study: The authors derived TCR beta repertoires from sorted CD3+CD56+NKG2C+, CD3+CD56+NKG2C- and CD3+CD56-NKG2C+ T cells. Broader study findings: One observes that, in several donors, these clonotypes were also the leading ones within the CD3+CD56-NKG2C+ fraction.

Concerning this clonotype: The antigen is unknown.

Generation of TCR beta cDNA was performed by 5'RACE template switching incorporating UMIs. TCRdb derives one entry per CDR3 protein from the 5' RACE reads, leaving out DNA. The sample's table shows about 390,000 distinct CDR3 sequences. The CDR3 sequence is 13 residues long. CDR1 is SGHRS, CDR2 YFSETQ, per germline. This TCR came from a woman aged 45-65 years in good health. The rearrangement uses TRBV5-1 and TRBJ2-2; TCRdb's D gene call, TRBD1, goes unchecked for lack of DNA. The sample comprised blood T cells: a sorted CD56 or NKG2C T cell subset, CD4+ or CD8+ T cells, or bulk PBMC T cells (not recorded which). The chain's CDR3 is CASRKQGTGELFF.